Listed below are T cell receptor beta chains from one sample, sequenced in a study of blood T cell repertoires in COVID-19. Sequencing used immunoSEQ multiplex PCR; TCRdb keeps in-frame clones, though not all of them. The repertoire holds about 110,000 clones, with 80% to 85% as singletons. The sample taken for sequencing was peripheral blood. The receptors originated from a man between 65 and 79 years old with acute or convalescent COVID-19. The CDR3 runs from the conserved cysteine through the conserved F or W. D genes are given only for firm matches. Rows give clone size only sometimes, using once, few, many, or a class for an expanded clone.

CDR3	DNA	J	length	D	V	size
CASSYSAGGGYGYTF	TGTGCCAGCAGTTACTCGGCAGGGGGCGGGTATGGCTACACCTTC	TRBJ1-2	15	TRBD1	TRBV6-5	.
CASSGTSIYQETQYF	TGTGCCAGCAGTGGGACTAGTATTTACCAAGAGACCCAGTACTTC	TRBJ2-5	15	TRBD2	TRBV2	.
CASSVDRGRSGNTIYF	TGTGCCAGCAGCGTGGACAGGGGGCGATCTGGAAACACCATATATTTT	TRBJ1-3	16	TRBD1	TRBV7-2	.
CASSIRGAQPQHF	TGTGCCAGTAGTATTCGTGGGGCTCAGCCCCAGCATTTT	TRBJ1-5	13	.	TRBV19	.
CASSEENGGANTQYF	TGTGCCAGCAGTGAAGAAAACGGGGGGGCCAATACGCAGTATTTT	TRBJ2-3	15	TRBD2	TRBV6-1	once
CASSPGGQAAGETQYF	TGTGCCAGCAGCCCAGGGGGACAGGCGGCGGGGGAGACCCAGTACTTC	TRBJ2-5	16	TRBD1	TRBV11-3	.
CASSFLQAEAFF	TGTGCCAGCAGTTTTCTGCAAGCCGAAGCTTTCTTT	TRBJ1-1	12	.	TRBV12-3/TRBV12-4	.
CASGLVPGTGNTIYF	TGTGCTAGTGGTTTGGTACCAGGGACTGGAAACACCATATATTTT	TRBJ1-3	15	.	TRBV12-5	few
CASSVGGRGSTDTQYF	TGTGCCAGCAGCGTAGGTGGTCGGGGGAGCACAGATACGCAGTATTTT	TRBJ2-3	16	.	TRBV9	.
CASSISGTRSNTEAFF	TGTGCCAGTAGTATATCTGGGACACGGTCGAACACTGAAGCTTTCTTT	TRBJ1-1	16	.	TRBV19	.
CASSNPWAVDEQFF	TGTGCCAGTAGTAATCCCTGGGCAGTCGATGAGCAGTTCTTC	TRBJ2-1	14	.	TRBV19	.